This T cell receptor (beta chain) was recovered during a study of sequential checkpoint blockade in melanoma (dated by TCRdb to between 2019 and 2020). The study in broad terms: Patients were assigned by 1:1 randomization to either first-line nivolumab followed by ipilimumab (arm A) or ipilimumab followed by nivolumab (arm B). Maintenance nivolumab was given following each of the two trial sequences. DNA from roughly 91 pretreatment melanoma tumor samples underwent TCRbeta immunosequencing. Matched tumor biopsies were taken from approximately 20 patients before treatment and at week 13, after single-agent nivolumab (arm A) or ipilimumab (arm B). Roughly 80% of the matched tumor biopsy pairs taken before and after treatment were from the same lesion. The paper's findings and limits, for the study overall: Within-arm analyses of tumor T-cell fraction were limited by small sample sizes and reduced statistical power. Tumor T-cell fraction and clonality were found to correlate with PD-L1 staining and CD8+ T-cell counts but not with mutational load. Achieving clinical benefit was about 30 times more likely for patients whose tumor T-cell fraction and clonality increased by week 13. Among patients in arm A, the nivolumab-first arm, pretreatment tumor TIL clonality was associated with response (P = .04). Validation of the response-prediction model combining TCR metrics and mutation burden is needed in larger, independent patient cohorts.

As to this clone: Its antigen remains unidentified. No qualities accompany the bases; no much larger clone lies one base away.

TCRbeta CDR3 regions were immunosequenced from genomic DNA with the immunoSEQ Assay. Prior to high-throughput sequencing, genomic DNA was amplified by bias-controlled multiplex PCR. In the source study's methods: To quantify the absolute abundance of each unique TCRbeta CDR3 region, the sequences were collapsed and filtered. Clonality, defined as 1 minus Pielou's evenness, was calculated using only productive rearrangements. Tumor T-cell fraction was calculated by normalizing TCRbeta template counts to the amount of usable DNA, which was estimated from several housekeeping genes. Clones with significantly greater frequencies in on-treatment versus baseline samples were identified using a previously published method. The clones in this table, taken by TCRdb from immuneACCESS, are in-frame only. Not every clone is retained; where verified, under half of the shortfall comes from an unresolved V gene, and the cause of the rest is unknown. V, J and clone size are taken as reported in that table, and D and trimming were inferred from the DNA itself. For this sample there are 35,000 to 40,000 clones; 32% appear just once. The ten biggest clones cover roughly 1.5% of the sample.

The sample's treatment or condition label, decoded: randomized to nivolumab then ipilimumab (arm A) or the reverse (arm B). No trial patient had received prior DNA-damaging chemotherapy. CheckMate 064, a randomized, open-label phase II trial of sequential checkpoint blockade, was the source of the samples, all of which came from patients with melanoma. Genomic DNA from formalin-fixed paraffin-embedded (FFPE) tissue samples served as the input for tumor TCR sequencing. The CDR3 runs 13 amino acids, cysteine and phenylalanine included. Kept here is only the CDR3 DNA, which spans 39 bases and is read in frame from base 1. The germline V gene provides CDR1 MNHGY and CDR2 SAAAGT. A distance of 12 bases separates the germline ends of V and J, which lose 10 bases and 0 bases respectively.

The TCR originated in a human donor with melanoma. The chain employs TRBV6-8 and TRBJ1-2, with the D gene not confidently named. The starting material was tumor tissue (inferred from file names), obtained from a patient given nivolumab and ipilimumab in sequence. Here is the DNA: TGTGCCATCAGCCCTCAACCTAACTATGGCTACACCTTC. It encodes CAISPQPNYGYTF.